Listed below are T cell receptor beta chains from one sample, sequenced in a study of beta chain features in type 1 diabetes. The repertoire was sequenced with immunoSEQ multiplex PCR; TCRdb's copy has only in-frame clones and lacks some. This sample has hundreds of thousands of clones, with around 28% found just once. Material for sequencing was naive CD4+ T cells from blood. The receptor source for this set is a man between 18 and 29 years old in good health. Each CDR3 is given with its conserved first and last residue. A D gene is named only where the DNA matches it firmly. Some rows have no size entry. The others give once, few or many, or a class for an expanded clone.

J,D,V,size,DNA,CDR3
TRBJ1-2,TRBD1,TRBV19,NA,TGTGCCACCCCTGGAGGGGGCGGCGGCTACACCTTC,CATPGGGGGYTF
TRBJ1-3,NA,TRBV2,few,TGTGCCAGCAGTGGGACTGGAAACACCATATATTTT,CASSGTGNTIYF
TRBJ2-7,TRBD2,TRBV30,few,TGTGCCTGGAGATCCATAGCGGGATCGTCCTACGAGCAGTACTTC,CAWRSIAGSSYEQYF
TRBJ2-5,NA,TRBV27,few,TGTGCCAGCAGTTTGTCTTATATCGAGTTAGAGACCCAGTACTTC,CASSLSYIELETQYF
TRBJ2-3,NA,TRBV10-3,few,TGTGCCATCAGTGACCCAACCGGGCAGTTTGGAGATACGCAGTATTTT,CAISDPTGQFGDTQYF
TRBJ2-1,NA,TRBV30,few,TGTGCCTGGACAAGGAATGAGCAGTTCTTC,CAWTRNEQFF
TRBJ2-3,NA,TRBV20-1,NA,TGCAGTGCGGGGCCCTATACGCAGTATTTT,CSAGPYTQYF
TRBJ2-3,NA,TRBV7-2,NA,TGTGCCAGCAGCGAACAGGTCCAGGGTACGCAGTATTTT,CASSEQVQGTQYF
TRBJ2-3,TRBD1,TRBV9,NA,TGTGCCAGCAGCGTGGGCAGGGGGACAGATACGCAGTATTTT,CASSVGRGTDTQYF
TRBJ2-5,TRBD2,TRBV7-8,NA,TGTGCCAGCAGCTTAGCGCTAGGCGGGGGCCAAGAGACCCAGTACTTC,CASSLALGGGQETQYF
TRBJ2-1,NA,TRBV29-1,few,TGCAGCGTTGAAGAAGGCGGCTACAATGAGCAGTTCTTC,CSVEEGGYNEQFF
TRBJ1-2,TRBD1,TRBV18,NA,TGTGCCAGCTCTTGGGACAGTTACTACACCTTC,CASSWDSYYTF
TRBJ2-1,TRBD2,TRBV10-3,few,TGTGCCATCAGGCGGGCAGCGGGAGGGGATGACAATGAGCAGTTCTTC,CAIRRAAGGDDNEQFF
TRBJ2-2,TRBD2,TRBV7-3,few,TGTGCCAGCAGCTTACAAGCGGGAGGACGGATCGGGGAGCTGTTTTTT,CASSLQAGGRIGELFF
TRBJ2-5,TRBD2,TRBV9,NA,TGTGCCAGCAGCGGACGCCCTAGCGGGTACCAAGAGACCCAGTACTTC,CASSGRPSGYQETQYF
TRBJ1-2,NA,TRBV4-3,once,TGCGCCAGCAGCCAAGCCCAGGGGAATAACTATGGCTACACCTTC,CASSQAQGNNYGYTF
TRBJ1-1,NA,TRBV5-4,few,TGTGCCAGCAGCTTGGCCAAGGGTCAGATGAACACTGAAGCTTTCTTT,CASSLAKGQMNTEAFF
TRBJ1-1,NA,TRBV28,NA,TGTGCCAGCAGCCGCTGGCGACAGCCGAACACTGAAGCTTTCTTT,CASSRWRQPNTEAFF
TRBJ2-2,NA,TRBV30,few,TGTGCCTGGAGTGCCGGGCCTAACACCGGGGAGCTGTTTTTT,CAWSAGPNTGELFF
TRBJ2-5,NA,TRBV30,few,TGTGCCTGGTCTCTAGGCCCCCAAGAGACCCAGTACTTC,CAWSLGPQETQYF
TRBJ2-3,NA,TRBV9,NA,TGTGCCAGCACCAGCCACAAGGAATACACAGATACGCAGTATTTT,CASTSHKEYTDTQYF
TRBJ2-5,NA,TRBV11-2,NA,TGTGCCAGCAGCCGAATCAGCGGAGGGGGTCGAGGGGCCCAGTACTTC,CASSRISGGGRGAQYF
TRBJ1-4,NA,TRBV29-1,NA,TGCAGCGTTGAGGTTCAGTGGGGGATCGGAAAACTGTTTTTT,CSVEVQWGIGKLFF
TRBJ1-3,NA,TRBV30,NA,TGTGCCTGGAGTGTACAATCCGCGGGTTCTGGAAACACCATATATTTT,CAWSVQSAGSGNTIYF
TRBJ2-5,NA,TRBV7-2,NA,TGTGCCAGCAGCATGTCCCCAGAGACCCAGTACTTC,CASSMSPETQYF
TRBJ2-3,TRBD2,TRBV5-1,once,TGCGCCAGCAGCCCGGGACTAGCGGGATTTTCGGTCACAGATACGCAGTATTTT,CASSPGLAGFSVTDTQYF
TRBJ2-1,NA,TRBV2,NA,TGTGCCGGGTCGGGTTACAATGAGCAGTTCTTC,CAGSGYNEQFF
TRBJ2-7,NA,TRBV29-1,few,TGCAGCGTGGCGGAACCGGGACTTACCTACGAGCAGTACTTC,CSVAEPGLTYEQYF
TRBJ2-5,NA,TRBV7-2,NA,TGTGCCAGCAGCCTCCTCCCCAGGAAAGAGACCCAGTACTTC,CASSLLPRKETQYF
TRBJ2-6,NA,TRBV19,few,TGTGCCAGTAGTATAGCCCGAGGGGCTGGGGTCCTGACTTTC,CASSIARGAGVLTF
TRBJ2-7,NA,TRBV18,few,TGTGCCAGCTCACCACGTACCTACGAGCAGTACTTC,CASSPRTYEQYF
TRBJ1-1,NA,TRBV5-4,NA,TGTGCCAGCAGCTGGAAAGGGGACCCCCGGCCCACTGAAGCTTTCTTT,CASSWKGDPRPTEAFF
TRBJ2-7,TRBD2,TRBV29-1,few,TGCAGCGTTGCCTCGCGGGAGGATCAAGAGCAGTACTTC,CSVASREDQEQYF
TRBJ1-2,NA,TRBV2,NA,TGTGCCAGCACCCAAGGGGGTTACTCTGGCTACACCTTC,CASTQGGYSGYTF
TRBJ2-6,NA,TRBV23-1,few,TGCGCCAGCAGTCGAGCCGTAGGGGTTGGGGCCAACGTCCTGACTTTC,CASSRAVGVGANVLTF
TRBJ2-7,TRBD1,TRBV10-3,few,TGTGCCGCTAAAGCCCGGGACAGAGCCTACGAGCAGTACTTC,CAAKARDRAYEQYF
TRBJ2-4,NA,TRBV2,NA,TGTGCCAGCAGTGAGATACTTACGATAGCCAAAAACATTCAGTACTTC,CASSEILTIAKNIQYF
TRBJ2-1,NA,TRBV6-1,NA,TGTGCCAGCAGTATGCAGGGGGGCTCCTACAATGAGCAGTTCTTC,CASSMQGGSYNEQFF
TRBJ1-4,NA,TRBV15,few,TGTGCCACCAGCAGAGATTCGCTTGTGCTGTTTTTT,CATSRDSLVLFF
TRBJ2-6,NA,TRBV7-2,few,TGTGCCAGCAGCTTAGTGGGCTCTGGGGCCAACGTCCTGACTTTC,CASSLVGSGANVLTF
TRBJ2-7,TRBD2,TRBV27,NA,TGTGCCAGCAGTCTACCGGGACTAGTTGTGCAGTACTTC,CASSLPGLVVQYF
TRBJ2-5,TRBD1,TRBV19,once,TGTGCCAGCGGGACAGGGCGACAAGAGACCCAGTACTTC,CASGTGRQETQYF
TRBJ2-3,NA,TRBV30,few,TGTGCCTGGACGCGGGGATGGAGCACAGATACGCAGTATTTT,CAWTRGWSTDTQYF
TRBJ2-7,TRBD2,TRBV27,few,TGTGCCAGCACCAAAAGCGGGAGATACGAGCAGTACTTC,CASTKSGRYEQYF
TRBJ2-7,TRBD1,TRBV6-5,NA,TGTGCCAGCAGTTACAGGGACAGCTCCTACGAGCAGTACTTC,CASSYRDSSYEQYF
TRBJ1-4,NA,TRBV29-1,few,TGCAGCGTGCGGGGGCAGGGAACAACTAATGAAAAACTGTTTTTT,CSVRGQGTTNEKLFF
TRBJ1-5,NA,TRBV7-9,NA,TGTGCCAGCAGCTTAGCGGGTCAGCCCCAGCATTTT,CASSLAGQPQHF
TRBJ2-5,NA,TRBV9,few,TGTGCCAGCAGCCGTCAACTAGCCCAACAAGAGACCCAGTACTTC,CASSRQLAQQETQYF
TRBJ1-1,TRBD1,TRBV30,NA,TGTGCCTGGAGTCCTCGACAGGGATACATGAACACTGAAGCTTTCTTT,CAWSPRQGYMNTEAFF
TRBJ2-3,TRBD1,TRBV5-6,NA,TGTGCCAGCAGCTTGGGGCTGACAGGGGGCACAGATACGCAGTATTTT,CASSLGLTGGTDTQYF
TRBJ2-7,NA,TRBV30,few,TGTGCCTGGAGTGTATGGGGGCGTATGTCCTACGAGCAGTACTTC,CAWSVWGRMSYEQYF
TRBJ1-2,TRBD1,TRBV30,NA,TGTGCCTCGGACAGGGAAACCTATGGCTACACCTTC,CASDRETYGYTF
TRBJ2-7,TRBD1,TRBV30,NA,TGTGCCTGGAGTGGGACAGGCCCCCTCGAGCAGTACTTC,CAWSGTGPLEQYF
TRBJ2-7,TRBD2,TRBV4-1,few,TGCGCCAGCAGCCAAGAAACTAGCGGGAGGTACGAGCAGTACTTC,CASSQETSGRYEQYF
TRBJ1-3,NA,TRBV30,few,TGTGCCTGGAACGGGCCTCAAACCTTCGTCTCTGGAAACACCATATATTTT,CAWNGPQTFVSGNTIYF
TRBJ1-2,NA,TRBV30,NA,TGTGCCTGGGGGAATCGGGACACCCCGAAGATCCGTCATGGCTACACCTTC,CAWGNRDTPKIRHGYTF
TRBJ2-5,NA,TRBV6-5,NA,TGTGCCAGCAGTTTGGGCGGGACCCAGTACTTC,CASSLGGTQYF
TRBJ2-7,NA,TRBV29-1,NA,TGCAGCGTTGGACAGTTATCAGCCTACGAGCAGTACTTC,CSVGQLSAYEQYF
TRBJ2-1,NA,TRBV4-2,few,TGTGCCAGCAGCCAAACCTCCGGACAGCAGTACAATGAGCAGTTCTTC,CASSQTSGQQYNEQFF
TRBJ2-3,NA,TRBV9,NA,TGTGCCAGCAGCGTTTGGGACAACACAGATACGCAGTATTTT,CASSVWDNTDTQYF